The clone carrying this T cell receptor (beta chain) has more than one count but fewer than ten. The data belong to a study of blood T cell repertoires in COVID-19. Data came from immunoSEQ multiplex PCR; TCRdb stores just in-frame clones and leaves some out. There are a few hundred thousand clones in the sample; about nine tenths occur only once, and 1% lies in the top ten. This CDR3 is 13 amino acids long. Germline-derived CDR1 and CDR2 are SGHDT and YYEEEE. The V and J ends lost 7 bases and 1 base respectively, with 8 bases between them. Sequencing was done on a sample of peripheral blood. This sequence was found in a man in his fifties or sixties with active or convalescent COVID-19. The V call is TRBV5-6, the J call TRBJ2-2; TRBD2 is a possible D gene (6 bases). For the CDR3, the DNA is TGTGCCAGCCGGCGGGAGAACACCGGGGAGCTGTTTTTT. Protein: CASRRENTGELFF.